Each of the 32 T cell receptor beta chains below was sequenced from the same sample in a study of blood T cell repertoires in COVID-19. Produced via immunoSEQ multiplex PCR; TCRdb's table is partial and in-frame only. This table holds about 110,000 clones, over 70% found once. The sequencing sample was made of peripheral blood. Receptors originate from a human donor in a cohort sampled during active or convalescent COVID-19.

This chain joins TRBV19 and TRBJ2-7; 7 nucleotides match TRBD1. This CDR3 is built from 12 residues. V shed 6 bases, J shed 6 bases, and the junction held 5 bases outside the gene matches. Germline CDR1 is LNHDA and CDR2 is SQIVND (reference sequence). CDR3 residues: CASSAGGPEQYF. DNA for the CDR3: TGTGCCAGTAGCGCAGGGGGTCCCGAGCAGTACTTC.

This clone was seen just once. The rearrangement links TRBV15 to TRBJ2-4, with D perhaps matching TRBD2 (6 bases). The CDR3 extends over 15 amino acids. V lost 4 bases and J lost 1, with 11 bases in between. Germline CDR1 and CDR2: LNHNV and YYDKDF (reference sequence). The CDR3 region has the DNA TGTGCCACCAGCATGGGGGGACCGGCCAAAAACATTCAGTACTTC. It codes for CATSMGGPAKNIQYF. Drawing the rest from reference TRBV15 and TRBJ2-4, the complete variable domain is DAMVIQNPRYQVTQFGKPVTLSCSQTLNHNVMYWYQQKSSQAPKLLFHYYDKDFNNEADTPDNFQSRRPNTSFCFLDIRSPGLGDTAMYLCATSMGGPAKNIQYFGAGTRLSVL.

The V and J genes are TRBV5-1 and TRBJ2-5, with unresolved D. The V gene's germline CDR1 is SGHRS and CDR2 YFSETQ. Deletions cut 4 bases from V and 5 bases from J, with 21 bases between. The CDR3 runs to 16 residues. CDR3 amino acids: CASSHGSVRGLETQYF. Here the CDR3 DNA reads TGCGCCAGCAGCCACGGTTCTGTTAGAGGTTTGGAGACCCAGTACTTC.

This clone has more than one count but fewer than ten. The rearrangement joins TRBV4-1 to TRBJ2-4; 8 nucleotides agree with TRBD2. Germline V lookup: CDR1 MGHRA, CDR2 YSYEKL. Trimming cost V 4 bases and J 8 bases; bases outside gene matches: 10. This CDR3 region has 15 residues. The CDR3 bases are TGCGCCAGCAGCCGGGACGGGGGGGCCTTGGACATTCAGTACTTC. Amino acids: CASSRDGGALDIQYF.

The rearrangement joins TRBV4-3 to TRBJ2-5; a weak D match, TRBD2 (5 bases). V shed 0 bases and J shed 7 bases, with 15 bases lying between them. CDR1 is LGHNA and CDR2 is YSLEER in the germline V gene. The CDR3 has 15 residues. The CDR3, as DNA: TGCGCCAGCAGCCAAGATAGGGCGGGTCCTTGGACCCAGTACTTC. As protein: CASSQDRAGPWTQYF.

Only one count was recorded for this clone. The gene calls are TRBV6-6 and TRBJ1-4; 7 bases agree with TRBD1. Germline values: CDR1 MNHNY, CDR2 SVGAGI (reference sequence). The CDR3 has 14 amino acids. The V segment lost 4 bases and the J segment 7 bases; nucleotides outside the gene matches: 6. CDR3 amino acids: CASSWRGQGEKLFF. The CDR3 DNA reads TGTGCCAGCAGTTGGAGGGGGCAAGGTGAAAAACTGTTTTTT.

CDR3 residues: CASSQISLTGFNNEQFF. Here the CDR3 DNA reads TGTGCCAGCAGCCAAATTTCCCTGACAGGTTTTAACAATGAGCAGTTCTTC. The V gene is TRBV3-1 (or the pseudogene TRBV3-2), the J gene TRBJ2-1; TRBD1 might be the D (6 bases). The CDR3 loop spans 17 amino acids. Germline CDR1 is LGHDT and CDR2 is YNNKEL (reference sequence). Between the trimmed V and J ends, which lost 2 bases and 5 bases, there was a span of 19 bases.

This chain connects TRBV5-1 to TRBJ1-6; possibly TRBD1 for D (5 bases). CDR1 is SGHRS and CDR2 is YFSETQ in the germline V gene. V was cut by 4 bases and J by 1 base, with 9 bases left in between. CDR3 length: 15 amino acids. This CDR3 reads CASSLKGSYNSPLHF. In DNA form, the CDR3 reads TGCGCCAGCAGCCTAAAGGGGTCCTATAATTCACCCCTCCACTTT.

The chain couples TRBV29-1 to TRBJ2-5, with 8 bases aligning to TRBD1. With 6 bases clipped from V and 5 bases from J, the junction kept 5 bases outside the gene matches. Germline lookup yields CDR1 SQVTM and CDR2 ANQGSEA. CDR3 size: 12 residues. In DNA, the CDR3 is TGCAGCGTGGACAGGGATGATGAGACCCAGTACTTC. It encodes CSVDRDDETQYF.

The V and J genes are TRBV30 and TRBJ1-6; the D gene is possibly TRBD1 (5 bases). Trimming took 1 base from V and 10 from J, leaving 11 bases between them. CDR3 length equals 13 residues. The germline V gene encodes CDR1 GTSNPN and CDR2 SVGIG (reference sequence). CDR3 in amino acids: CAWSGGGGSPLHF. The CDR3 nucleotides read TGTGCCTGGAGTGGGGGGGGTGGATCACCCCTCCACTTT.

The chain joins TRBV5-1 to TRBJ2-2; 8 nucleotides align to TRBD1. CDR1 is SGHRS, CDR2 YFSETQ, per germline. Germline trimming cut 4 bases from V and 4 bases from J; bases unmatched to any gene: 6. The CDR3 extends over 15 amino acids. CDR3 sequence reads: CASSLDRVGTGELFF. CDR3 nucleotides: TGCGCCAGCAGCCTGGACAGGGTCGGCACCGGGGAGCTGTTTTTT.

The rearrangement uses TRBV5-1 and TRBJ2-5, with 9 bases identical to TRBD2. The germline CDR1 and CDR2 sequences are SGHRS and YFSETQ. This CDR3 is built from 18 residues. V was pared by 1 base and J by 5 bases, with 15 bases of the junction left unmatched. DNA of the CDR3: TGCGCCAGCAGCTTGTGGGCTGGGGTAGCGGGAGACGGGGAGACCCAGTACTTC. Amino acids: CASSLWAGVAGDGETQYF.

The chain carries TRBV18 and TRBJ2-1; D call uncertain. The CDR3 loop spans 14 amino acids. Germline CDR1 and CDR2: KGHSH and LQKENI. Trimming cost V 0 bases and J 4 bases, with 7 bases left between them. This CDR3 is CASSPPGEYNEQFF. DNA for the CDR3: TGTGCCAGCTCACCACCCGGAGAGTACAATGAGCAGTTCTTC.

About this clone: The junction differs from germline at one of its ends, possibly a read error. V and J are TRBV7-7 and TRBJ2-2, with D uncertain. CDR3 size: 14 residues. Germline V gene lookup returns CDR1 SSHAT and CDR2 FNYEAQ (reference sequence). In nucleotides, the CDR3 is TGTGCTAGCAGCTCCTGGCTCGGGTTCGGGGAGCTGTTTTTT. Protein product: CASSSWLGFGELFF.

The chain is built from TRBV10-3 and TRBJ1-2, with 7 bases lining up with TRBD1. The CDR3 length is 13 residues. Germline V gene sequence: CDR1 ENHRY, CDR2 SYGVKD. With 6 bases clipped from V and 5 bases from J, the junction kept 6 bases outside the gene matches. Here the CDR3 reads CAIREGARYGYTF. The CDR3 DNA follows: TGTGCCATCAGAGAGGGGGCCAGGTATGGCTACACCTTC.

The chain links TRBV9 to TRBJ1-2; TRBD1 matches at 10 bases. Unmatched junction bases numbered 16, after V lost 0 bases and J lost 8 bases. Germline CDR1 is SGDLS and CDR2 is YYNGEE. CDR3 length: 18 amino acids. In DNA form, the CDR3 reads TGTGCCAGCAGCGTAGCTAGTAGGGGACAGGGGCCACCATACGGCTACACCTTC. Translation: CASSVASRGQGPPYGYTF.

This clone was picked up a small number of times. The chain carries TRBV7-9 and TRBJ2-5, with 15 positions matching TRBD2. The V gene end was trimmed by 5 bases and the J gene end by 4 bases; junction bases not matched to a gene: 8. Germline loops: CDR1 SEHNR, CDR2 FQNEAQ (reference sequence). The CDR3 consists of 17 residues. DNA for the CDR3: TGTGCCAGCAGCCTATCCGGACTAGCGGGGGGGCCAGAGACCCAGTACTTC. Its protein product is CASSLSGLAGGPETQYF.

This clone was detected a few times. This chain links TRBV4-2 with TRBJ2-3, with 7 bases matching TRBD1. The germline V gene encodes CDR1 LGHNA and CDR2 YNFKEQ. With V trimmed by 5 bases and J by 2 bases, 10 bases remained unmatched. The length of the CDR3 is 16 residues. This CDR3 reads CASSEFAGTATDTQYF. The DNA of the CDR3 is TGTGCCAGCAGCGAATTTGCCGGGACAGCCACAGATACGCAGTATTTT.

The chain recombines TRBV18 with TRBJ2-7; 10 bases align to TRBD2. This CDR3 has 18 amino acids. Germline V lookup: CDR1 KGHSH, CDR2 LQKENI. Trimming at V came to 6 bases and at J to 5 bases, leaving 19 bases not matched to a gene. The chain's CDR3 is CASSHPGQSGRGVHEQYF. For the CDR3, the DNA is TGTGCCAGCTCCCACCCCGGCCAAAGCGGGAGGGGGGTCCACGAGCAGTACTTC.

The V and J genes are TRBV3-1 (or the pseudogene TRBV3-2) and TRBJ1-1; perhaps TRBD1 as D (5 bases). V gave up 3 bases and J gave up 9 bases, with 11 bases separating them. CDR3 length: 12 amino acids. Germline V lookup: CDR1 LGHDT, CDR2 YNNKEL (reference sequence). CDR3 in DNA: TGTGCCAGCAGCCAGATAGACAGTAAAGCTTTCTTT. Its translation: CASSQIDSKAFF.

The chain carries TRBV2 and TRBJ1-5, with 9 bases fitting TRBD1. There are 15 residues in the CDR3. Germline trimming cut 8 bases from V and 0 bases from J; bases unmatched to any gene: 5. Germline-derived CDR1 and CDR2 are SNHLY and FYNNEI. CDR3 nucleotide sequence: TGTGCCAGCCAGACAGGGGGGTATAGCAATCAGCCCCAGCATTTT. Encoded protein: CASQTGGYSNQPQHF.

The chain joins TRBV7-2 to TRBJ2-7; TRBD2 might be the D (7 bases). The V gene's germline CDR1 is SGHTA and CDR2 FQGNSA. Trimming took off 1 base at V and 2 bases at J, with 18 bases between the two ends. There are 17 residues in the CDR3. The CDR3 is CASSLGGTWGGAYEQYF. The DNA for the CDR3 is TGTGCCAGCAGCTTAGGTGGGACGTGGGGGGGCGCCTACGAGCAGTACTTC. Full variable domain (remainder filled in from reference TRBV7-2 and TRBJ2-7): GAGVSQSPSNKVTEKGKDVELRCDPISGHTALYWYRQSLGQGLEFLIYFQGNSAPDKSGLPSDRFSAERTGGSVSTLTIQRTQQEDSAVYLCASSLGGTWGGAYEQYFGPGTRLTVT.

V and J are TRBV29-1 and TRBJ1-2, with D maybe TRBD1 (6 bases). This CDR3 spans 14 amino acids. V shed 7 bases and J shed 4 bases, with 19 bases lying between them. Germline CDR1 is SQVTM and CDR2 is ANQGSEA. The CDR3 region is CSAQRGTSVYGYTF. The CDR3 region has the DNA TGCAGCGCCCAGAGGGGGACCTCCGTCTATGGCTACACCTTC. Supplemented by reference TRBV29-1 and TRBJ1-2, the full variable domain reads SAVISQKPSRDICQRGTSLTIQCQVDSQVTMMFWYRQQPGQSLTLIATANQGSEATYESGFVIDKFPISRPNLTFSTLTVSNMSPEDSSIYLCSAQRGTSVYGYTFGSGTRLTVV.

The V gene is TRBV24-1, the J gene TRBJ1-6, with 12 bases lining up with TRBD1. The CDR3 is made up of 20 amino acids. The germline gives CDR1 KGHDR, CDR2 SFDVKD. V lost 4 bases and J lost 5; bases outside the gene matches: 14. The CDR3 nucleotides read TGTGCCACCAGTGAAAAACTCCCGGGACAGGGGGCTAAGGATAATTCACCCCTCCACTTT. It yields the protein CATSEKLPGQGAKDNSPLHF.

A few counts support this clone. V is TRBV21-1 and J is TRBJ1-6. TRBV21-1 is listed as a pseudogene. CDR3 length: 18 residues. The CDR3 here is CASSQEPYGGAGDSPLHF. CDR3 sequence (DNA): TGTGCCAGCAGCCAAGAACCTTATGGGGGGGCCGGGGATTCACCCCTCCACTTT.

V and J are TRBV5-5 and TRBJ2-5; perhaps TRBD1 as D (5 bases). The V gene's germline CDR1 is SGHKS and CDR2 YYEKEE (reference sequence). The CDR3 consists of 15 residues. V was trimmed by 5 bases and J by 0 bases, leaving 14 bases between them. The CDR3 protein is CASSKQEWYQETQYF. CDR3 sequence (DNA): TGTGCCAGCAGTAAACAGGAATGGTACCAAGAGACCCAGTACTTC.

This sequence joins TRBV14 and TRBJ1-1; D unclear. The CDR3 is 11 amino acids. Trimming pared 4 bases from V and 8 bases from J, leaving 8 bases between. Germline-derived CDR1 and CDR2 are SGHDN and FVKESK. CDR3 in amino acids: CASSRHLEAFF. CDR3 coding DNA: TGTGCCAGCAGCCGACATTTAGAAGCTTTCTTT.

The table lists this clone with a few counts. The genes are TRBV28 and TRBJ1-4; unclear D gene. This CDR3 spans 15 amino acids. Germline V gene sequence: CDR1 MDHEN, CDR2 SYDVKM. With 2 bases removed from V and 5 bases from J, the gap between germline ends came to 12 bases. DNA of the CDR3: TGTGCCAGCAGTTTAGATGGGTCTAGAAATGAAAAACTGTTTTTT. This encodes CASSLDGSRNEKLFF.

On this clone: A read error may be the cause here, since a much bigger clone is one base away. The chain is built from TRBV3-1 (or the pseudogene TRBV3-2) and TRBJ1-1; TRBD1 is a possible D gene (6 bases). Trimming stripped 7 bases from V and 5 bases from J, with 8 bases between. CDR1 is LGHDT, CDR2 YNNKEL, per germline (reference sequence). The length of the CDR3 is 11 residues. The CDR3 is CASKGGTEAFF. The CDR3 DNA sequence: TGTGCCAGCAAGGGGGGGACTGAAGCTTTCTTT.

The chain joins TRBV5-6 to TRBJ1-1; no definite D call. Germline-derived CDR1 and CDR2 are SGHDT and YYEEEE. The CDR3 spans 16 residues. V gave up 4 bases and J gave up 5 bases, with 21 bases separating them. CDR3 residues: CASSPPSGSVWTEAFF. DNA of the CDR3: TGTGCCAGCAGCCCGCCCTCCGGGAGTGTATGGACTGAAGCTTTCTTT.

The chain recombines TRBV5-4 with TRBJ2-1; the match to TRBD1 covers 12 bases. The germline CDR1 and CDR2 sequences are SGHNT and YYREEE (reference sequence). The J segment lost 6 bases and the V segment lost 0 bases, leaving 7 bases of the junction unmatched. CDR3 length equals 17 residues. The chain's CDR3 is CASSLALGTGGRNEQFF. CDR3 nucleotide sequence: TGTGCCAGCAGCTTGGCCCTTGGGACAGGGGGCCGCAATGAGCAGTTCTTC. Full variable domain (remainder filled in from reference TRBV5-4 and TRBJ2-1): ETGVTQSPTHLIKTRGQQVTLRCSSQSGHNTVSWYQQALGQGPQFIFQYYREEENGRGNFPPRFSGLQFPNYSSELNVNALELDDSALYLCASSLALGTGGRNEQFFGPGTRLTVL.

This sequence joins TRBV28 and TRBJ1-1; D remains ambiguous. V was clipped by 3 bases and J by 0 bases, with 17 bases between them. The CDR3 covers 17 residues. Germline V lookup: CDR1 MDHEN, CDR2 SYDVKM. CDR3 loop: CASSFSQQAALNTEAFF. CDR3 DNA: TGTGCCAGCAGTTTCTCCCAGCAGGCTGCATTGAACACTGAAGCTTTCTTT.